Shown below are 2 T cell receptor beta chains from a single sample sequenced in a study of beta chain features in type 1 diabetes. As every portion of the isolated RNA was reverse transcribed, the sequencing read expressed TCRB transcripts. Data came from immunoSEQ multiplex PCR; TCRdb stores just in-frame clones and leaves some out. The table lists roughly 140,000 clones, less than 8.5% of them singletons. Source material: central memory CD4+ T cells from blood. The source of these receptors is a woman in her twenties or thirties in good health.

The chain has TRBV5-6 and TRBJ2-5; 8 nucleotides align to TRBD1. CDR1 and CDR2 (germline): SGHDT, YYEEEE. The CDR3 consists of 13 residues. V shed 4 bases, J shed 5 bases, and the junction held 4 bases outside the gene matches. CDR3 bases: TGTGCCAGCAGCCCGTGGACAGGGGAGACCCAGTACTTC. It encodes CASSPWTGETQYF.

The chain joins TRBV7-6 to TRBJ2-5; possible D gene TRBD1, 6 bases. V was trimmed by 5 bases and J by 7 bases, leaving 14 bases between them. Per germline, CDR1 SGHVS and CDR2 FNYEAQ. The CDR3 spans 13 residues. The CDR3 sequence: CASSQERRGTQYF. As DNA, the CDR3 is TGTGCCAGCAGCCAAGAACGCAGGGGGACCCAGTACTTC.